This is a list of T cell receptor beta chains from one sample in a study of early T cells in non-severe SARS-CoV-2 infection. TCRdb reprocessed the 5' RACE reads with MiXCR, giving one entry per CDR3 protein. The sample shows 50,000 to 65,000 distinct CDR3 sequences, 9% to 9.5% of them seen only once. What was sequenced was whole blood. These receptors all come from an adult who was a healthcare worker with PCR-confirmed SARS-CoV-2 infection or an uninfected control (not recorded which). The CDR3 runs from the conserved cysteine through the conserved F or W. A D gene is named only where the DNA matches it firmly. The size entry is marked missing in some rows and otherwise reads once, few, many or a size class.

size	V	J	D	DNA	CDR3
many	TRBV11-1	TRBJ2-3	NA	TGTGCCAGCAGCTCTAACCCAACCAGGGCAGATACGCAGTATTTT	CASSSNPTRADTQYF
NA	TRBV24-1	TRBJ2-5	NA	TGTGCCACCAGAGACACAGGGATCGGAGAGACCCAGTACTTC	CATRDTGIGETQYF
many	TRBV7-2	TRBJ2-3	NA	TGTGCCAGCAGCGTGCCTGCAGGGCATCGCACAGATACGCAGTATTTT	CASSVPAGHRTDTQYF
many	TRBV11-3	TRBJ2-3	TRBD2	TGTGCCAGCAGCGCGGGGACTAGCGGGAGAACAGATACGCAGTATTTT	CASSAGTSGRTDTQYF
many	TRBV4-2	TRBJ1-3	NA	TGTGCCAGCAGCCAAGATAAGGGGGGCGCCTCTGGAAACACCATATATTTT	CASSQDKGGASGNTIYF
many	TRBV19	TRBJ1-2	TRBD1	TGTGCCAGTAGAGAACCGGGACAGGTTTTTGGCTACACCTTC	CASREPGQVFGYTF
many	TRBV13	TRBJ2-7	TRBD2	TGTGCCAGCAGCCTTCCTAGCGGGACTCACTACGAGCAGTACTTC	CASSLPSGTHYEQYF
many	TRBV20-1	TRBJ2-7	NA	TGCAGTGCCGGGCCTGAGCAGTACTTC	CSAGPEQYF
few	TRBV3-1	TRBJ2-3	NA	TGTGCCAGCAGCCAAGCAGGGTCCGGGGACACAGATACGCAGTATTTT	CASSQAGSGDTDTQYF
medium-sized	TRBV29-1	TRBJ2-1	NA	TGCAGCGTTGACGGTTACAATGAGCAGTTCTTC	CSVDGYNEQFF
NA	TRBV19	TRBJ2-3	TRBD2	TGTGCCAGTAGCCAGGCAGCGGGGGAGGGAGATACGCAGTATTTT	CASSQAAGEGDTQYF
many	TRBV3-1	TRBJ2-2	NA	TGTGCCAGCAGCCAAGCGGAAACCGGGGAGCTGTTTTTT	CASSQAETGELFF
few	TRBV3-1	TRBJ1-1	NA	TGTGCCAGCAGTGTACAGGGAGAGAAAGCTTTCTTT	CASSVQGEKAFF
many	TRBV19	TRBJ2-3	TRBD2	TGTGCCAGTAACCAAGGAAGACTAGCGGACACAGATACGCAGTATTTT	CASNQGRLADTDTQYF
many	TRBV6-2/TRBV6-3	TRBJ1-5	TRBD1	TGTGCCAGCAGTCTACCCCGGGACAGAGATCAGCCCCAGCATTTT	CASSLPRDRDQPQHF
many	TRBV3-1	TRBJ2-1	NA	TGTGCCAGCAGCCAAGATCAGTCTAGCAGAAAGGAGTTCTTC	CASSQDQSSRKEFF
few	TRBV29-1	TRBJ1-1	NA	TGCAGCGTTGCCGCAATACAGGGCCAGAACACTGAAGCTTTCTTT	CSVAAIQGQNTEAFF
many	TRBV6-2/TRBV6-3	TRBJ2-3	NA	TGTGCCAGCAGAAAAACCGGGGGTGAAGATACGCAGTATTTT	CASRKTGGEDTQYF
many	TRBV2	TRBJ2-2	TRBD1	TGTGCCAGCCAGAAGGGACAGGTGAACACCGGGGAGCTGTTTTTT	CASQKGQVNTGELFF
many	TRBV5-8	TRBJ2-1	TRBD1	TGTGCCAGCAGCCCGGGACAGGGTTACGATGAGCAGTTCTTC	CASSPGQGYDEQFF
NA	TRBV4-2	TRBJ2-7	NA	TGTGCCAGCAGCCAAGTTAAGGGGCTCGAGCAGTACTTC	CASSQVKGLEQYF
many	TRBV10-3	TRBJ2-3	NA	TGTGCCATCAGGATAATAGCGGATGGGGCAGATACGCAGTATTTT	CAIRIIADGADTQYF
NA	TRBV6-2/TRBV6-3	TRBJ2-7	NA	TGTGCCAGCAGTTACTCGACCGACAGCGGCTACGAGCAGTACTTC	CASSYSTDSGYEQYF
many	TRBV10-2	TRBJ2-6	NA	TGCGCCAGCAGTGTTTCCGGCTCTGGGGCCAACGTCCTGACTTTC	CASSVSGSGANVLTF
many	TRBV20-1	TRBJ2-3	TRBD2	TGCAGTGCTAGGGGGCCGGGACTAGCGGGGGTCACAGATACGCAGTATTTT	CSARGPGLAGVTDTQYF
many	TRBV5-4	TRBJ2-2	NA	TGTGCCAGCAGCTTGGGAGGCTTCGGGGAGCTGTTTTTT	CASSLGGFGELFF
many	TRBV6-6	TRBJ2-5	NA	TGTGCCAGCAGTTACTCGAAAGCCCCAGCACAAGAGACCCAGTACTTC	CASSYSKAPAQETQYF
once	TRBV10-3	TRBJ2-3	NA	TGTGCCATCAGTGTATACAGGACTACGCAGTATTTT	CAISVYRTTQYF
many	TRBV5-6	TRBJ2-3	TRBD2	TGTGCCAGCAGCTGGACTAGCGGGAGGGTGGTAGATACGCAGTATTTT	CASSWTSGRVVDTQYF
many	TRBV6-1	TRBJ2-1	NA	TGTGCCAGCAGTGAAGCTGGCGTAGAGGCCCTCTACAATGAGCAGTTCTTC	CASSEAGVEALYNEQFF
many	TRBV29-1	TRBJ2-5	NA	TGCAGCGTTGTAGGCGGGGAGACCCAGTACTTC	CSVVGGETQYF
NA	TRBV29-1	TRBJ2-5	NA	TGCAGCGTTGTTGGGGTCAAAGAGACCCAGTACTTC	CSVVGVKETQYF
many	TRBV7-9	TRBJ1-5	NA	TGTGCCAGCAGCTTAGCGATTGGACAGCGCAATCAGCCCCAGCATTTT	CASSLAIGQRNQPQHF
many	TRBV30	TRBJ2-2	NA	TGTGCCTGGGTGGACACAACGAACACCGGGGAGCTGTTTTTT	CAWVDTTNTGELFF
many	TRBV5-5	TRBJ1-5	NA	TGTGCCAGCAGCTTGTGGGGGGTCAATCAGCCCCAGCATTTT	CASSLWGVNQPQHF
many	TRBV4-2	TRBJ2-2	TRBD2	TGTGCCAGCAGCCGAGGGGCGGGGGACACCGGGGAGCTGTTTTTT	CASSRGAGDTGELFF
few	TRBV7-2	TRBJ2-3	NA	TGTGCCAGCAGCTTAGTCAGGATGGGAGATACGCAGTATTTT	CASSLVRMGDTQYF
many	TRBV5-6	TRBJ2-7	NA	TGTGCCAGCAGCTCCCTCAGAGGGACCGAGCAGTACTTC	CASSSLRGTEQYF
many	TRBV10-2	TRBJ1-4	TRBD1	TGCGCCAGCAGTGAGAGGACAGGGCGGGAAAAACTGTTTTTT	CASSERTGREKLFF
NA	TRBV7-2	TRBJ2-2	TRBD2	TGTGCCAGCAGCCCCGGACTAGCGGGAGGGGCCGGGGAGCTGTTTTTT	CASSPGLAGGAGELFF
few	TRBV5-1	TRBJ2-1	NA	TGCGCCAGCAGCCTCAGACAGATCAATGAGCAGTTCTTC	CASSLRQINEQFF
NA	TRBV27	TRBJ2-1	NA	TGTGCCAGCAGTACAGGCCCCCGGGGTGAGCAGTTCTTC	CASSTGPRGEQFF
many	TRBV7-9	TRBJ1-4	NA	TGTGCCAGCAGCTCGCGCGAAAAACTGTTTTTT	CASSSREKLFF
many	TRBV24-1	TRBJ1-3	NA	TGTGCCACCAGTGCCCCGGGGGACTCCACCAACACCATATATTTT	CATSAPGDSTNTIYF
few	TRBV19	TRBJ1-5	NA	TGTGCCAGTAGTATTCCCGCGCGAGGTCAGCCCCAGCATTTT	CASSIPARGQPQHF
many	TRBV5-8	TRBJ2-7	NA	TGTGCCAGTACCGACAGCCGAAAGACCTACGAGCAGTACTTC	CASTDSRKTYEQYF
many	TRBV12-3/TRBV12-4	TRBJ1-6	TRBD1	TGTGCCAGCAGCCGAGGGACAGGGGGCCCGAGCTCCTATAATTCACCCCTCCACTTT	CASSRGTGGPSSYNSPLHF
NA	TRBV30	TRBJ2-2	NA	TGTGCCTGGAGACCCCCTTGGGGTTACACCGGGGAGCTGTTTTTT	CAWRPPWGYTGELFF
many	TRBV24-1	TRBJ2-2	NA	TGTGCCACCAGTGATCTGAGTGGTAGCGAGAACACCGGGGAGCTGTTTTTT	CATSDLSGSENTGELFF
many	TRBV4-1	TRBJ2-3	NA	TGCGCCAGCAGCCATCAGGGTTTCACAGATACGCAGTATTTT	CASSHQGFTDTQYF
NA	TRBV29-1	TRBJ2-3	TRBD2	TGCAGCGTTCTAGCGGGAGTCGTGACAGATACGCAGTATTTT	CSVLAGVVTDTQYF
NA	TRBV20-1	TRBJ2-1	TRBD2	TGCAGTGCTTTGACTAGCGGAGGGTACAATGAGCAGTTCTTC	CSALTSGGYNEQFF
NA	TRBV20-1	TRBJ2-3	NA	TGCAGTGCTAGGGTTGGGGGTATAGGCACAGATACGCAGTATTTT	CSARVGGIGTDTQYF
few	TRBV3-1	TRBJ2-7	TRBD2	TGTGCCAGCAGCCAAGATGTAGCGGGAGCTCGCGAGCAGTACTTC	CASSQDVAGAREQYF
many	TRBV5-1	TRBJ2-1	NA	TGCGCCAGCCCTAGGGACGACTACAATGAGCAGTTCTTC	CASPRDDYNEQFF
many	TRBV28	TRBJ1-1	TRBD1	TGTGCCAGCAGTTTATCTGCAGGGGGAGGGACTGAAGCTTTCTTT	CASSLSAGGGTEAFF
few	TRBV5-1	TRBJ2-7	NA	TGCGCCAGCAGCTTCCAGACTAGCTCCTACGAGCAGTACTTC	CASSFQTSSYEQYF
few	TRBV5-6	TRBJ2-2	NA	TGTGCCAGCAGCTTGGGGGACGAGCTGTTTTTT	CASSLGDELFF
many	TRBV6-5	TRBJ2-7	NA	TGTGCCAGCAGTTTGGGGACTTACTCCTACGAGCAGTACTTC	CASSLGTYSYEQYF
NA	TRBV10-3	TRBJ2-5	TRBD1	TGTGCCATCAGTGAGGGACAGGGCACCCCAGGATTAGAGACCCAGTACTTC	CAISEGQGTPGLETQYF